Sequencing of this T cell receptor beta chain was carried out in a study of metastatic and nonmetastatic thyroid tumors. On the study more broadly: Repertoires from malignant and benign thyroid patients were compared across blood and tumor or nodule tissue. Study findings and constraints: According to reports, the diversity of TCR beta was significantly higher in malignant thyroid tumors than in benign nodules, and this held in both blood and tumor samples.

Not a single patient had been given any form of treatment at any point before undergoing thyroid surgery. The table lists this clone with many counts. As yet, its antigen is unknown. The length of the CDR3 is 15 residues. V dropped 3 bases and J dropped 3 bases, with 14 bases sitting between them. Looked up from germline, CDR1 is LNHNV and CDR2 is YYDKDF (reference sequence). Original analysis: Differences in CDR3 between clinicopathological groups were drawn on to build a classifier intended to discriminate distant-metastatic papillary thyroid cancer patients. TCRdb recomputed clones from the PCR reads via MiXCR. It is TCRdb's table, rather than the study itself, that gives the V and J calls and clone size. The data show 85,000 to 100,000 clones, with about 13% seen just once and around 11% held by the top ten.

The gene calls are TRBV15 and TRBJ1-1; D gene unclear. This clonotype was sampled from a female donor with papillary thyroid cancer or a benign thyroid nodule (not recorded which). Some clones in this sample may be carry-over from other donors' samples. Sequencing used blood. Here the CDR3 DNA reads TGTGCCACCAGCAGGGTGGTGGAGGAGTACACTGAAGCTTTCTTT. Amino acid sequence: CATSRVVEEYTEAFF. Drawing the rest from reference TRBV15 and TRBJ1-1, the complete variable domain is DAMVIQNPRYQVTQFGKPVTLSCSQTLNHNVMYWYQQKSSQAPKLLFHYYDKDFNNEADTPDNFQSRRPNTSFCFLDIRSPGLGDTAMYLCATSRVVEEYTEAFFGQGTRLTVV.